Presented here are 12 T cell receptor beta chains from one specimen sequenced in a study of cytomegalovirus exposure and HLA in healthy donors (dated by TCRdb to the late 2010s). Library construction relied on the immunoSEQ multiplex PCR assay. The multiplex PCR relied on a mix of 60 forward primers for TCR Vbeta segments and 13 reverse primers for TCR Jbeta segments. As stored in TCRdb, this immuneACCESS dataset retains in-frame rearrangements with V and J assigned. A fraction of the clones does not appear; measured against another copy, unresolved V genes explain less than half of the discrepancy, and the remainder lacks a known reason. This sample has fewer than 130,000 clones in its table, and less than 75% of those were observed once. Of the sample, about a tenth falls within the top ten clones. The sample was PBMCs. The receptors were gathered from a man aged 35 to 55 in good health and CMV-seropositive.

The gene calls are TRBV19 and TRBJ2-1; 7 bases match TRBD2. The germline CDR1 and CDR2 sequences are LNHDA and SQIVND (reference sequence). After removal of 5 bases from V and 9 bases from J, the junction contained 7 bases not matched to a gene. The CDR3 contains 13 residues. The CDR3 nucleotides read TGTGCCAGTAGTGACAGCGGGATCAGTGAGCAGTTCTTC. Its translation: CASSDSGISEQFF.

V gene TRBV4-3 combines with J gene TRBJ1-2; D is possibly TRBD1 (5 bases). This CDR3 has 15 residues. Germline-derived CDR1 and CDR2 are LGHNA and YSLEER. Trimming removed 3 bases from V and 0 bases from J, with 11 bases in between. The CDR3 loop reads CASSHAQGTNYGYTF. CDR3 DNA: TGCGCCAGCAGCCACGCTCAGGGAACTAACTATGGCTACACCTTC.

This clone was picked up one time. The gene calls are TRBV18 and TRBJ1-6; TRBD1 matches 9 bases. Trimming at V came to 2 bases and at J to 8 bases, leaving 7 bases not matched to a gene. Per the germline V gene, CDR1 is KGHSH and CDR2 is LQKENI. CDR3 length: 16 amino acids. The CDR3 DNA sequence: TGTGCCAGCTCACCAACTACAGGGGGCCGAGATTCACCCCTCCACTTT. Residues: CASSPTTGGRDSPLHF.

This clone has more than one count but fewer than ten. The chain combines TRBV6-5 with TRBJ1-2, with TRBD1 matching 8 bases. Looked up from germline, CDR1 is MNHEY and CDR2 is SVGAGI. CDR3 length: 13 amino acids. The junction had 2 bases not matched to a gene; V was cut back by 0 bases and J by 8 bases. The CDR3 region is CASSYSAGGGYTF. The CDR3 DNA follows: TGTGCCAGCAGTTACTCGGCAGGGGGCGGCTACACCTTC.

This chain uses TRBV29-1 with TRBJ2-1; TRBD1 matches at 7 bases. The CDR3 extends over 14 amino acids. CDR1 and CDR2 from the germline V gene are SQVTM and ANQGSEA. Trimming took 4 bases from V and 2 from J; bases not matched to a gene: 5. The DNA of the CDR3 is TGCAGCGTTGTTCAGCAGGGGGCCTACAATGAGCAGTTCTTC. Amino acids: CSVVQQGAYNEQFF.

The chain employs TRBV19 and TRBJ1-5, with a tentative D call TRBD1 (6 bases). Germline V gene sequence: CDR1 LNHDA, CDR2 SQIVND (reference sequence). The length of the CDR3 is 13 residues. Trimming took off 5 bases at V and 11 bases at J, with 16 bases between the two ends. This CDR3 is CASSEERGMSQHF. The CDR3 DNA is TGTGCCAGTAGTGAAGAGAGGGGGATGTCCCAGCATTTT.

The chain carries TRBV7-2 and TRBJ1-5; tentative D call: TRBD1 (5 bases). This CDR3 region has 15 residues. The germline V gene encodes CDR1 SGHTA and CDR2 FQGNSA. V was trimmed by 1 base and J by 4 bases, leaving 11 bases between them. The CDR3 nucleotides read TGTGCCAGCAGCTTAGTGCTGGGGCTGAATCAGCCCCAGCATTTT. Its protein product is CASSLVLGLNQPQHF. Looking up the rest from reference TRBV7-2 and TRBJ1-5 gives the full variable domain: GAGVSQSPSNKVTEKGKDVELRCDPISGHTALYWYRQSLGQGLEFLIYFQGNSAPDKSGLPSDRFSAERTGGSVSTLTIQRTQQEDSAVYLCASSLVLGLNQPQHFGDGTRLSIL.

This clone was observed a handful of times. The chain couples TRBV18 to TRBJ1-5, with D hard to call. This CDR3 comprises 13 residues. The V and J ends lost 3 bases and 13 bases respectively, with 16 bases between them. Germline-derived CDR1 and CDR2 are KGHSH and LQKENI. The CDR3 sequence is CASSPERALGQHF. In DNA, the CDR3 is TGTGCCAGCTCACCCGAGAGGGCGCTTGGACAGCATTTT.

This chain connects TRBV6-5 to TRBJ1-2; D is perhaps TRBD1 (5 bases). Germline V gene lookup returns CDR1 MNHEY and CDR2 SVGAGI. The CDR3 sequence is 14 residues long. Between the trimmed V and J ends, which lost 7 bases and 3 bases, there was a span of 15 bases. CDR3 sequence reads: CASTGPGTYYGYTF. The CDR3 coding sequence is TGTGCCAGCACTGGACCGGGGACTTACTATGGCTACACCTTC.

CDR3 amino acids: CASSLATYGYTF. The CDR3 region has the DNA TGTGCCAGCAGTTTGGCCACCTATGGCTACACCTTC. This chain joins TRBV28 and TRBJ1-2, with D uncertain. The CDR3 covers 12 residues. V was pared by 3 bases and J by 4 bases, with 6 bases between. CDR1 and CDR2 (germline): MDHEN, SYDVKM.

The chain has TRBV25-1 and TRBJ2-6; no reliable D call. CDR1 and CDR2 (germline): MGHDK, SYGVNS. The CDR3 contains 13 residues. With 10 bases removed from V and 2 bases from J, the gap between germline ends came to 9 bases. The CDR3 loop reads CAISLPGANVLTF. The DNA of the CDR3 is TGTGCCATCTCCCTTCCTGGGGCCAACGTCCTGACTTTC. Filled out from reference TRBV25-1 and TRBJ2-6, the complete variable domain reads EADIYQTPRYLVIGTGKKITLECSQTMGHDKMYWYQQDPGMELHLIHYSYGVNSTEKGDLSSESTVSRIRTEHFPLTLESARPSHTSQYLCAISLPGANVLTFGAGSRLTVL.

This rearrangement joins TRBV9 to TRBJ1-2; TRBD1 agrees at 8 bases. The CDR3 sequence is 15 residues long. V shed 4 bases and J 4 bases; nucleotides not matched to a gene: 9. Germline V CDR1 and CDR2: SGDLS, YYNGEE. CDR3 in amino acids: CASSPLQGGVYGYTF. The CDR3, as DNA: TGTGCCAGCAGCCCCTTACAGGGGGGCGTCTATGGCTACACCTTC.